The rows below give T cell receptor beta chains drawn from one sample of a study of blood T cell repertoires in COVID-19. Repertoires were generated with immunoSEQ multiplex PCR, while TCRdb's copy carries only in-frame clones and drops some. The sample consists of around 480,000 clones, 70% to 90% of them appearing once. What was sequenced was peripheral blood. Source of these receptors: a woman aged 50 to 65 with COVID-19, enrolled during active disease. Each CDR3 is given with its conserved first and last residue. D genes are given only for firm matches. Not all rows give a size; the values are once, few, many and, for expanded clones, a class.

NA TRBJ1-1 TRBD1 TRBV11-2 CASSTGTGAPEAFF TGTGCCAGCAGCACCGGGACAGGAGCCCCTGAAGCTTTCTTT
NA TRBJ1-3 NA TRBV3-1/TRBV3-2 CASSQGYGTHGNTIYF TGTGCCAGCAGCCAAGGTTACGGGACACATGGAAACACCATATATTTT
NA TRBJ2-1 TRBD2 TRBV3-1/TRBV3-2 CASSRGGYNEQFF TGTGCCAGCAGTCGGGGGGGCTACAATGAGCAGTTCTTC
NA TRBJ2-1 NA TRBV21-1 CASSKARQGACNEQFF TGTGCCAGCAGCAAAGCGCGACAGGGGGCGTGCAATGAGCAGTTCTTC
NA TRBJ2-2 TRBD2 TRBV3-1/TRBV3-2 CASSPPGGGVDTGELFF TGTGCCAGCAGCCCCCCGGGCGGGGGGGTCGACACCGGGGAGCTGTTTTTT
NA TRBJ2-7 NA TRBV7-9 CASSQTGNEQYF TGTGCCAGCAGCCAGACAGGTAACGAGCAGTACTTC
NA TRBJ1-2 NA TRBV24-1 CATLPGLDRYGYTF TGTGCCACACTCCCAGGGTTGGATCGCTATGGCTACACCTTC
NA TRBJ2-7 TRBD1 TRBV7-9 CASRKQGNPYEQYF TGTGCCAGCAGAAAACAGGGGAATCCCTACGAGCAGTACTTC
many TRBJ1-2 NA TRBV3-1/TRBV3-2 CASSQDSSPRGGYTF TGTGCCAGCAGCCAAGATAGTTCCCCACGAGGTGGCTACACCTTC
NA TRBJ2-3 NA TRBV7-3 CASSLNGGNLDTQYF TGTGCCAGCAGCTTAAATGGGGGGAACCTAGATACGCAGTATTTT
NA TRBJ1-6 TRBD1 TRBV2 CASSDRGYSSPLHF TGTGCCAGCTCTGACAGGGGCTACTCTTCACCCCTCCACTTT
once TRBJ1-3 NA TRBV11-2 CASRGIEARGGNTIYF TGTGCCAGCAGAGGGATCGAGGCGCGGGGAGGAAACACCATATATTTT
NA TRBJ2-5 TRBD1 TRBV11-2 CASSRIGQGQETQYF TGTGCCAGCAGCCGAATCGGACAGGGCCAAGAGACCCAGTACTTC
NA TRBJ1-2 TRBD1 TRBV7-3 CASSLIGSGGSGYYTF TGTGCCAGCAGCTTAATCGGTTCAGGGGGTTCGGGTTACTACACCTTC
NA TRBJ1-4 TRBD1 TRBV12-3/TRBV12-4 CASSLGGAGQLFF TGTGCCAGCAGTTTAGGGGGCGCGGGACAGCTGTTTTTT
NA TRBJ1-4 NA TRBV4-1 CASSQGSRAPNEKLFF TGCGCCAGCAGCCAAGGCAGCAGGGCCCCTAATGAAAAACTGTTTTTT
NA TRBJ1-5 NA TRBV12-5 CASGRGQNSNQPQHF TGTGCTAGTGGACGCGGACAGAATAGCAATCAGCCCCAGCATTTT
NA TRBJ2-4 TRBD1 TRBV29-1 CSVSGQAKVGQYF TGCAGCGTGTCGGGACAGGCCAAAGTCGGTCAGTACTTC
NA TRBJ1-2 TRBD1 TRBV25-1 CASSELTGNGYTF TGTGCCAGCAGTGAATTGACAGGGAATGGCTACACCTTC
NA TRBJ1-6 NA TRBV6-5 CASSRNLPGNSPLHF TGTGCCAGCAGTCGCAACCTCCCAGGGAATTCACCCCTCCACTTT
NA TRBJ2-5 NA TRBV27 CASRLTGTGETQYF TGTGCCAGCCGTCTGACAGGAACGGGAGAGACCCAGTACTTC
NA TRBJ2-7 NA TRBV7-9 CASSSRGNEQYF TGTGCCAGCAGCTCCAGGGGTAACGAGCAGTACTTC
NA TRBJ2-1 TRBD1 TRBV5-1 CASGPGGAGNEQFF TGCGCCAGCGGGCCAGGGGGCGCGGGGAATGAGCAGTTCTTC
once TRBJ2-2 NA TRBV2 CASQGLRGTGELFF TGTGCCAGCCAGGGCCTTAGGGGGACCGGGGAGCTGTTTTTT
NA TRBJ2-7 TRBD1 TRBV24-1 CATSAAGYGQGVHEQYF TGTGCCACCAGTGCTGCGGGGTATGGACAGGGGGTACACGAGCAGTACTTC
NA TRBJ1-1 NA TRBV9 CASSSRGSEAFF TGTGCCAGCAGCTCCCGGGGTAGTGAAGCTTTCTTT
NA TRBJ2-1 TRBD2 TRBV24-1 CATSDLGREGEQFF TGTGCCACCAGTGATTTGGGAAGGGAGGGTGAGCAGTTCTTC
NA TRBJ1-1 NA TRBV5-1 CASREGGGTEAFF TGCGCCAGCCGAGAGGGGGGAGGGACTGAAGCTTTCTTT
NA TRBJ2-3 TRBD1 TRBV5-1 CASSATTGQGATDTQYF TGCGCCAGCAGCGCTACCACTGGACAGGGGGCTACAGATACGCAGTATTTT
NA TRBJ1-5 TRBD1 TRBV6-5 CASSQFRQGGQPQHF TGTGCCAGCAGCCAATTCAGACAGGGTGGTCAGCCCCAGCATTTT
NA TRBJ2-7 NA TRBV7-2 CASSLASAGATMGEQYF TGTGCCAGCAGCTTAGCGTCGGCGGGGGCCACAATGGGGGAGCAGTACTTC
NA TRBJ2-6 NA TRBV6-5 CASTRGSGANVLTF TGTGCCAGCACCAGGGGTTCTGGGGCCAACGTCCTGACTTTC
few TRBJ2-7 TRBD1 TRBV11-2 CASSSGTGRSEQYF TGTGCCAGCAGCTCCGGGACAGGCCGTTCGGAGCAGTACTTC
few TRBJ2-2 NA TRBV27 CASKEAGGTGELFF TGTGCCAGCAAGGAAGCCGGGGGCACCGGGGAGCTGTTTTTT
NA TRBJ2-5 TRBD2 TRBV11-1 CASSSLTSGLGPQYF TGTGCCAGCAGCTCCCTGACTAGCGGGCTGGGTCCCCAGTACTTC
NA TRBJ2-7 NA TRBV3-1/TRBV3-2 CASSQKGGAHEQYF TGTGCCAGCAGCCAAAAAGGGGGGGCCCACGAGCAGTACTTC
NA TRBJ1-2 NA TRBV3-1/TRBV3-2 CASSQDQGYGYTF TGTGCCAGCAGCCAAGATCAGGGCTATGGCTACACCTTC
NA TRBJ2-3 NA TRBV7-7 CASSLVRGPTDTQYF TGTGCCAGCAGCTTAGTCAGGGGCCCAACAGATACGCAGTATTTT
NA TRBJ2-3 NA TRBV6-5 CASNRERSTDTQYF TGTGCCAGCAACCGGGAGCGGAGCACAGATACGCAGTATTTT
NA TRBJ1-5 NA TRBV24-1 CATSRGFGQPQHF TGTGCCACTTCCAGGGGATTCGGGCAGCCCCAGCATTTT
NA TRBJ1-1 NA TRBV24-1 CATSDTGTEAFF TGTGCCACCAGTGATACAGGAACTGAAGCTTTCTTT
few TRBJ1-5 NA TRBV19 CASRPGEGNNQPQHF TGTGCCAGTAGGCCGGGGGAGGGGAACAATCAGCCCCAGCATTTT
NA TRBJ1-2 TRBD1 TRBV7-9 CASSSGTEPYGYTF TGTGCCAGCAGTTCCGGGACAGAGCCCTATGGCTACACCTTC
NA TRBJ1-1 TRBD1 TRBV6-5 CASSDGGQGRTEAFF TGTGCCAGCAGCGACGGGGGACAGGGTCGAACTGAAGCTTTCTTT
NA TRBJ2-4 TRBD2 TRBV27 CASSSTSTSGGLAKNIQYF TGTGCCAGCAGTTCAACGTCGACTAGCGGGGGGCTAGCCAAAAACATTCAGTACTTC
few TRBJ2-7 NA TRBV28 CASNQGSEQYF TGTGCCAGCAACCAGGGTAGCGAGCAGTACTTC
once TRBJ2-1 TRBD2 TRBV4-1 CASSPAGAGAYNEQFF TGCGCCAGCAGCCCAGCGGGGGCAGGGGCCTACAATGAGCAGTTCTTC
NA TRBJ1-2 NA TRBV9 CASSVDRSGGYTF TGTGCCAGCAGCGTAGATCGTAGCGGTGGCTACACCTTC
NA TRBJ1-2 NA TRBV6-6 CASSYSEKLDGYTF TGTGCCAGCAGTTACTCGGAGAAATTGGATGGCTACACCTTC
NA TRBJ1-4 TRBD1 TRBV7-9 CASSLEGTGDEKLFF TGTGCCAGCAGTCTAGAAGGGACAGGCGATGAAAAACTGTTTTTT
NA TRBJ2-3 NA TRBV9 CASSVYRTDTQYF TGTGCCAGCAGCGTATACAGAACAGATACGCAGTATTTT
few TRBJ1-1 TRBD1 TRBV9 CASSQEGAVNTEAFF TGTGCCAGCAGCCAAGAGGGGGCCGTAAACACTGAAGCTTTCTTT
few TRBJ1-2 TRBD1 TRBV4-1 CASSQEATGGADYTF TGCGCCAGCAGCCAAGAGGCGACAGGGGGCGCCGACTACACCTTC
NA TRBJ1-1 NA TRBV5-1 CASSLDAGNTEAFF TGCGCCAGCAGCTTGGATGCAGGTAACACTGAAGCTTTCTTT
NA TRBJ1-6 NA TRBV15 CATSSGSSYNSPLHF TGTGCCACCAGCTCTGGGAGCTCCTATAATTCACCCCTCCACTTT